These T cell receptor beta chains were read from a single sample in a study of blood T cell repertoires in COVID-19. Clones were sequenced by immunoSEQ multiplex PCR, and TCRdb holds only the in-frame ones, with some missing. This table has 30,000 to 35,000 clones, around 87% appearing once. The material sequenced was peripheral blood. The receptors derive from a human donor in a cohort sampled during active COVID-19. Both conserved end residues are part of each CDR3. A D gene is named only where the DNA matches it firmly. Some rows mark clone size as missing; the rest say once, few, many or name a class of expanded clone.

CDR3 DNA | CDR3 protein | D gene | J gene | V gene | clone size
TGTGCCAGCAGCGTAAGCAGGGAAGGCGGTAACTATGGCTACACCTTC | CASSVSREGGNYGYTF | . | TRBJ1-2 | TRBV9 | .
TGCGCCAGCAGCTTCCCAACGGCGAACACCGGGGAGCTGTTTTTT | CASSFPTANTGELFF | . | TRBJ2-2 | TRBV5-1 | .
TGTGCCAGCAGCGTAGCTTCCCCGGGACAGGGCCCACAGTACTTC | CASSVASPGQGPQYF | TRBD1 | TRBJ2-5 | TRBV9 | .
TGCGCCAGCAGCTTGGAGCTAGCTTGGAATGAGCAGTTCTTC | CASSLELAWNEQFF | . | TRBJ2-1 | TRBV5-1 | .
TGTGCCAGCAGCTTAGATCTTAACACGAACACCGGGGAGCTGTTTTTT | CASSLDLNTNTGELFF | . | TRBJ2-2 | TRBV11-2 | .
TGTGCCAGCAGCTTAGGACGGGGGGGCTCCAATGAGCAGTTCTTC | CASSLGRGGSNEQFF | TRBD2 | TRBJ2-1 | TRBV7-9 | .
TGTGCCAGCAGTTACTCACTAGCGGGGGACAACAATGAGCAGTTCTTC | CASSYSLAGDNNEQFF | TRBD2 | TRBJ2-1 | TRBV6-2/TRBV6-3 | once
TGTGCCAGCAGTGACAACAGGGAAGGCTACACCTTC | CASSDNREGYTF | . | TRBJ1-2 | TRBV6-4 | once
TGTGCCAGCAGCTTCACAGGGTTGATATCTGGGGCCAACGTCCTGACTTTC | CASSFTGLISGANVLTF | . | TRBJ2-6 | TRBV7-9 | few
TGTGCCACCAGCAGAGGGGACAGGTTCAACAATGAGCAGTTCTTC | CATSRGDRFNNEQFF | TRBD1 | TRBJ2-1 | TRBV15 | few
TGTGCCAGCCTTCATACAGGGGAGGGCAATCAGCCCCAGCATTTT | CASLHTGEGNQPQHF | TRBD1 | TRBJ1-5 | TRBV28 | .
TGTGCCAGCAGCAACGGGGGTCTCAGCACAGATACGCAGTATTTT | CASSNGGLSTDTQYF | . | TRBJ2-3 | TRBV7-2 | .
TGTGCCAGCAGTCATTCAAGCGGGGGGGCCTACGAGCAGTACTTC | CASSHSSGGAYEQYF | TRBD2 | TRBJ2-7 | TRBV6-5 | once
TGTGCCAGCAGCCAAGATGGGCCAGCCGGGGGAGCTTTCTTT | CASSQDGPAGGAFF | . | TRBJ1-1 | TRBV14 | .
TGTGCCAGCAGGCTAGGGGGAACGACTGGAAACACCATATATTTT | CASRLGGTTGNTIYF | . | TRBJ1-3 | TRBV6-5 | .
TGTGCCAGCAGCTTGGTGCAGGGGGCGACTGGAAACACCATATATTTT | CASSLVQGATGNTIYF | TRBD1 | TRBJ1-3 | TRBV7-6 | .
TGTGCCACCAGTGATTTAACAGGATACACAGATACGCAGTATTTT | CATSDLTGYTDTQYF | . | TRBJ2-3 | TRBV24-1 | .
TGTGCCAGCAGCTTAGGAGGTCAGTTGTTTAGCTCCTACAATGAGCAGTTCTTC | CASSLGGQLFSSYNEQFF | . | TRBJ2-1 | TRBV7-9 | .
TGTGCCAGCTCACCAGGACTTTTAGGACCGGAGACCCAGTACTTC | CASSPGLLGPETQYF | . | TRBJ2-5 | TRBV18 | .
TGCGCCAGCAGTCTCAGGGGGGCCATTGATCAGCCCCAGCATTTT | CASSLRGAIDQPQHF | TRBD1 | TRBJ1-5 | TRBV23-1 | .
TGTGCCAGTAGCCAGGGGAAGGGTGGCTACACCTTC | CASSQGKGGYTF | . | TRBJ1-2 | TRBV19 | .
TGTGCCAGCAGCTTAGCGGGCAGGCCGGCCTATGGCTACACCTTC | CASSLAGRPAYGYTF | . | TRBJ1-2 | TRBV7-6 | .
TGTGCCACCAGCAGAGACGTCCACCGGGAGACCCAGTACTTC | CATSRDVHRETQYF | . | TRBJ2-5 | TRBV15 | .
TGTGCCAGCAGTTACTCGCAGGGTTATAATTCACCCCTCCACTTT | CASSYSQGYNSPLHF | . | TRBJ1-6 | TRBV6-5 | .
TGCGCCAGCAGCTTGGGCGGCGGGGGGTCCTACAATGAGCAGTTCTTC | CASSLGGGGSYNEQFF | TRBD2 | TRBJ2-1 | TRBV5-1 | .
TGTGCCAGCAGTGGGTGGGGAGGGAGAGAGACCCAGTACTTC | CASSGWGGRETQYF | TRBD2 | TRBJ2-5 | TRBV2 | .
TGTGCCAGCTCACTTCAATCCAAAAACATTCAGTACTTC | CASSLQSKNIQYF | . | TRBJ2-4 | TRBV18 | .
TGTGCCAGCTCCCGGGACAGAGGGGGAAACAATGAGCAGTTCTTC | CASSRDRGGNNEQFF | TRBD1 | TRBJ2-1 | TRBV18 | .
TGTGCCAGCAGCCAGGGACTAGCGAGAGAGACCCAGTACTTC | CASSQGLARETQYF | TRBD2 | TRBJ2-5 | TRBV6-5 | .
TGTGCCACCAGTGATTTTTCGGGCTACACCTTC | CATSDFSGYTF | . | TRBJ1-2 | TRBV24-1 | .
TGTGCCAGTAGTCTTTTTGGGACAGGGGTCTACGAGCAGTACTTC | CASSLFGTGVYEQYF | TRBD1 | TRBJ2-7 | TRBV19 | .
TGTGCCAGCAGCTTATCCACAGGCGACGGCAATCAGCCCCAGCATTTT | CASSLSTGDGNQPQHF | . | TRBJ1-5 | TRBV7-2 | .
TGTGCCAGCAGCCACGACAGTCTTTCCTACAATGAGCAGTTCTTC | CASSHDSLSYNEQFF | . | TRBJ2-1 | TRBV6-2/TRBV6-3 | once
TGCGCCAGCAGCTTGGACAGGGGGCAAGGCGAGCAGTACTTC | CASSLDRGQGEQYF | TRBD1 | TRBJ2-7 | TRBV5-1 | .
TGTGCCAGCAGCTTAGGGACTAGCGGGGGGGCGACAGATACGCAGTATTTT | CASSLGTSGGATDTQYF | TRBD2 | TRBJ2-3 | TRBV11-3 | .
TGTGCCAGCAGCTCCGGCCACATAGGGAGAACCTATTTT | CASSSGHIGRTYF | . | TRBJ1-1 | TRBV11-2 | .
TGTGCCAGCAGTTTACAGGGTACGGAGACCCAGTACTTC | CASSLQGTETQYF | . | TRBJ2-5 | TRBV27 | .
TGTGCCAGCAGTTTAATACACCGTGAGCAGTTCTTC | CASSLIHREQFF | . | TRBJ2-1 | TRBV28 | .
TGTGCCAGCAGTAGGGTGGGAGTGAACACTGAAGCTTTCTTT | CASSRVGVNTEAFF | . | TRBJ1-1 | TRBV28 | once
TGTGCCAGCAGCCTTACTGGTTACGAGCAGTACTTC | CASSLTGYEQYF | . | TRBJ2-7 | TRBV7-2 | .
TGCGCCAGCAGTGGTGTAACTAATGAGCAGTTCTTC | CASSGVTNEQFF | . | TRBJ2-1 | TRBV10-1 | .
TGTGCCAGCAGTTGGGCTAGCGGGGGGTCAGATACGCAGTATTTT | CASSWASGGSDTQYF | TRBD2 | TRBJ2-3 | TRBV2 | .